This TCR beta chain was captured in a study of STAT5B mutations in CD4+ large granular lymphocyte leukemia. Overall study results and limits: TRBV06-family usage was enriched in top patient clones (8/27) versus controls (2/35). Of heterogeneous patient samples, only six or seven CD4-sorted ones were compared for clonality.

The assay was run at survey level. The data were produced by immunoSEQ multiplex PCR, yet TCRdb's version contains in-frame clones alone and is incomplete. The sample shows some 360 clones, roughly 63% of them seen only once. Germline assignment: CDR1 MDHEN and CDR2 SYDVKM. This CDR3 has 14 amino acids. V was pared by 2 bases and J by 6 bases, with 12 bases between. Depending on availability, patient cells were bead-separated fractions or unselected PBMC. This clone has just one count. Its target is unknown. Sequenced input: PBMCs. This TCR came from a woman in her forties or fifties with CD4+ T-cell large granular lymphocyte leukemia. The V and J genes are TRBV28 and TRBJ2-3; no definite D call. The CDR3 DNA reads as TGTGCCAGCAGTTTAAGTGTCCTTTCGGATACGCAGTATTTT. It codes for CASSLSVLSDTQYF. Variable domain in full (rest from reference TRBV28 and TRBJ2-3): DVKVTQSSRYLVKRTGEKVFLECVQDMDHENMFWYRQDPGLGLRLIYFSYDVKMKEKGDIPEGYSVSREKKERFSLILESASTNQTSMYLCASSLSVLSDTQYFGPGTRLTVL.